The clone carrying this T cell receptor (beta chain) was recorded a few times. In the original processing: Amplified reference gene primers provided the basis for estimating nucleated cell counts. Libraries were prepared by immunoSEQ multiplex PCR; TCRdb keeps only in-frame clonotypes and omits some of them. D and trimming come from the DNA, and the V and J calls and clone size come from that table. The sample has 390,000 or so clones; just over 85% are singletons. This sample is drawn from a study of blood T cell repertoires in COVID-19. Germline assignment: CDR1 MNHEY and CDR2 SMNVEV (reference sequence). This CDR3 has 15 residues. Trimming cost V 6 bases and J 1 base, with 15 bases left between them.

The V and J genes are TRBV27 and TRBJ1-1; the D gene is possibly TRBD1 (6 bases). This TCR was sampled from a woman younger than 45 with active or convalescent COVID-19. Sequencing input: peripheral blood. Here the CDR3 DNA reads TGTGCCAGCAGCTATGGGACACAGGGGAACACTGAAGCTTTCTTT. Translating it yields CASSYGTQGNTEAFF.